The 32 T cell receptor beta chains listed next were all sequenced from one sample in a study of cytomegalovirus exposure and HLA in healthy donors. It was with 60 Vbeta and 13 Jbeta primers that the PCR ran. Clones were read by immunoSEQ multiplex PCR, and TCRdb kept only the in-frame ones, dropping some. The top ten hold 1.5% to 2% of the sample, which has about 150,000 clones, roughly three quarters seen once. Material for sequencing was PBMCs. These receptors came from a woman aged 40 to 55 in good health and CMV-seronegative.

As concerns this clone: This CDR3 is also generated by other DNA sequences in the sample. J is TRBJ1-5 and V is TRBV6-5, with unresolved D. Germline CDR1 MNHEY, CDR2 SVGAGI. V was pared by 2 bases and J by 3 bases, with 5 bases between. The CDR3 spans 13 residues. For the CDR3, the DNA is TGTGCCAGCAGTTACAGAGACAATCAGCCCCAGCATTTT. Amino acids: CASSYRDNQPQHF.

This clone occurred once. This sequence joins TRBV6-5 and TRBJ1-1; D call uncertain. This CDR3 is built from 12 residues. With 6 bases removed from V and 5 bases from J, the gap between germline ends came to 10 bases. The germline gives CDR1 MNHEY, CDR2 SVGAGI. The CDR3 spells CASRAEWTEAFF. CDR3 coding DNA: TGTGCCAGCAGGGCGGAATGGACTGAAGCTTTCTTT.

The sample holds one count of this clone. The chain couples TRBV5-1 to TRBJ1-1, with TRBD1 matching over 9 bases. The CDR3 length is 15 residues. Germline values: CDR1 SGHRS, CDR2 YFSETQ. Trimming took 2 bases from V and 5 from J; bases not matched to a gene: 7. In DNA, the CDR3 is TGCGCCAGCAGCTTAACACAGGGGGCGAGAACTGAAGCTTTCTTT. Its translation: CASSLTQGARTEAFF.

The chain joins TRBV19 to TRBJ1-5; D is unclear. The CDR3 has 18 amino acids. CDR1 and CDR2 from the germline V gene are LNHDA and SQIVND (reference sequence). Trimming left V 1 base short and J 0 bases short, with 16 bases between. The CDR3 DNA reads TGTGCCAGTAGTATAGGGCGGGGAACGCTAGTTAGCAATCAGCCCCAGCATTTT. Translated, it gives CASSIGRGTLVSNQPQHF.

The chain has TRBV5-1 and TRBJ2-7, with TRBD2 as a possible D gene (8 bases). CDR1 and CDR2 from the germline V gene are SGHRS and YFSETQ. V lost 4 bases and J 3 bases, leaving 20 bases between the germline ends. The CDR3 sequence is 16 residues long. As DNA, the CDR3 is TGCGCCAGCAGCCCCCTCGGTAGCGGGACAGACTACGAGCAGTACTTC. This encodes CASSPLGSGTDYEQYF.

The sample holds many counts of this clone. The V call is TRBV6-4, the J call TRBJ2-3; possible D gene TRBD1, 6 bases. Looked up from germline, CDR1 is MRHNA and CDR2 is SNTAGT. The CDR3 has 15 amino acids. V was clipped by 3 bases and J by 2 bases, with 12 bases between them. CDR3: CASSEQAGVTDTQYF. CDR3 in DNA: TGTGCCAGCAGTGAGCAGGCAGGGGTCACAGATACGCAGTATTTT.

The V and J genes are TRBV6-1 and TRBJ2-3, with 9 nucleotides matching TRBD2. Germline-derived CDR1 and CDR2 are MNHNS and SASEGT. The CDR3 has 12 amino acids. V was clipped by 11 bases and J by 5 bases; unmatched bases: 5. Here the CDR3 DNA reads TGTGCCGGGGCGGGGGGGCTAGATACGCAGTATTTT. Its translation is CAGAGGLDTQYF.

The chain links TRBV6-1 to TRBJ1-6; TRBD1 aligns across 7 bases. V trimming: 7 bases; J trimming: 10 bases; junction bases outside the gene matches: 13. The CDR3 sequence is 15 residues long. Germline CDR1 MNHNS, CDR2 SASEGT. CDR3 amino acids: CASTTMTGFRSPLHF. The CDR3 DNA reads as TGTGCCAGCACTACGATGACAGGGTTTCGATCACCCCTCCACTTT.

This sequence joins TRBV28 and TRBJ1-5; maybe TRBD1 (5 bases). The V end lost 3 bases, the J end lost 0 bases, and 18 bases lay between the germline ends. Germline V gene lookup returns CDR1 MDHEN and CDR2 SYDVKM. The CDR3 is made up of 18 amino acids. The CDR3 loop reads CASSFQGLMGYSNQPQHF. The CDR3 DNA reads TGTGCCAGCAGTTTCCAGGGTTTGATGGGTTATAGCAATCAGCCCCAGCATTTT.

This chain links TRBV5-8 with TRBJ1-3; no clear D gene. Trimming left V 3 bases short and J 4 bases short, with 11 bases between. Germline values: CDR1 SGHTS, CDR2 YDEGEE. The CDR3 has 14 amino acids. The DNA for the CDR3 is TGTGCCAGCAGCTCGATCAAACTCGGAAACACCATATATTTT. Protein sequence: CASSSIKLGNTIYF.

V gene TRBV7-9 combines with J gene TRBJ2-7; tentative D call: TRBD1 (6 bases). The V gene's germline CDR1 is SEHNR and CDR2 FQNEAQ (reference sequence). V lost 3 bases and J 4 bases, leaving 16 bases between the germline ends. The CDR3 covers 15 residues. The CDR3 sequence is CASSFMDSSFYEQYF. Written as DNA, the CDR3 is TGTGCCAGCAGCTTTATGGACAGTTCATTTTACGAGCAGTACTTC.

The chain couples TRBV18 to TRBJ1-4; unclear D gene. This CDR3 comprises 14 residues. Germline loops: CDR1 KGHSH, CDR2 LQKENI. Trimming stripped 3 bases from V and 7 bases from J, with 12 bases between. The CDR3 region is CASSPGLNGEKLFF. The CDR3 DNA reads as TGTGCCAGCTCACCGGGCCTAAACGGTGAAAAACTGTTTTTT. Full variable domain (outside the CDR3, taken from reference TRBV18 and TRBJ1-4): NAGVMQNPRHLVRRRGQEARLRCSPMKGHSHVYWYRQLPEEGLKFMVYLQKENIIDESGMPKERFSAEFPKEGPSILRIQQVVRGDSAAYFCASSPGLNGEKLFFGSGTQLSVL.

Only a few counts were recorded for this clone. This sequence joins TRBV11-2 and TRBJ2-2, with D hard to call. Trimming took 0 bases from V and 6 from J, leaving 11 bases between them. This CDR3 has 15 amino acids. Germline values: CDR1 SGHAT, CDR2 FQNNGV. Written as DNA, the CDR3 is TGTGCCAGCAGCTTAGATATGATACTCTCCGGGGAGCTGTTTTTT. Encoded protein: CASSLDMILSGELFF.

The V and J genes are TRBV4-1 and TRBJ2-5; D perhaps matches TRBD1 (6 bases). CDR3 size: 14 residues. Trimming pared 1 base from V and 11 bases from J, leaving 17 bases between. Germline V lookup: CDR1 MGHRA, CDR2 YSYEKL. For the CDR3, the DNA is TGCGCCAGCAGCCAAGTGGGGGCTTTGTTGGAGCAGTACTTC. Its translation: CASSQVGALLEQYF.

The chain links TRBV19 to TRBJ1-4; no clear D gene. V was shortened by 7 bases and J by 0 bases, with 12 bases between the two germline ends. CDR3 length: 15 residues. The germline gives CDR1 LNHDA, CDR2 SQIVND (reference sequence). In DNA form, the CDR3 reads TGTGCCAGTATCCGGGTAGCTTCAACTAATGAAAAACTGTTTTTT. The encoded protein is CASIRVASTNEKLFF.

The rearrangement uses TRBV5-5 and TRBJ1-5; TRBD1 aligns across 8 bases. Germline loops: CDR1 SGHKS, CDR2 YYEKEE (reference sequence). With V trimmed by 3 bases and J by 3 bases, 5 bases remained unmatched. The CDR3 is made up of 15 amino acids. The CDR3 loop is CASSSRGQVNQPQHF. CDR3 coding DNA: TGTGCCAGCAGCTCCCGGGGACAGGTCAATCAGCCCCAGCATTTT. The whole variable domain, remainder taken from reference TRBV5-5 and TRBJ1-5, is DAGVTQSPTHLIKTRGQQVTLRCSPISGHKSVSWYQQVLGQGPQFIFQYYEKEERGRGNFPDRFSARQFPNYSSELNVNALLLGDSALYLCASSSRGQVNQPQHFGDGTRLSIL.

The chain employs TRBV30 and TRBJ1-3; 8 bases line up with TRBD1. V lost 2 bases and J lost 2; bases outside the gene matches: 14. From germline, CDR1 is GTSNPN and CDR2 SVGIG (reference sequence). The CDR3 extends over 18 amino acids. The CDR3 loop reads CAWSRDRSSLGAGNTIYF. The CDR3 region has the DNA TGTGCCTGGAGTAGGGACAGGTCCTCCCTTGGGGCTGGAAACACCATATATTTT.

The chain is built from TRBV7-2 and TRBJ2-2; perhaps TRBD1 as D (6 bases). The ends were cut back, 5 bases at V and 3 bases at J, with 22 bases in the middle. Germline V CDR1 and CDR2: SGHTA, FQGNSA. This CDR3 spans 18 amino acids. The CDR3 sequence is CASSRPRQKGEYTGELFF. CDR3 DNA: TGTGCCAGCAGCCGACCAAGGCAGAAGGGGGAGTACACCGGGGAGCTGTTTTTT.

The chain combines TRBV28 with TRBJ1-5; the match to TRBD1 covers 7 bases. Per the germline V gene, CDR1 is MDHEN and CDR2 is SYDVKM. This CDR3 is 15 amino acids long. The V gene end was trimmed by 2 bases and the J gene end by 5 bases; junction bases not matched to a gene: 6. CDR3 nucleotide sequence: TGTGCCAGCAGTTTACCTCAGGGGGTGTATCAGCCCCAGCATTTT. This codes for CASSLPQGVYQPQHF.

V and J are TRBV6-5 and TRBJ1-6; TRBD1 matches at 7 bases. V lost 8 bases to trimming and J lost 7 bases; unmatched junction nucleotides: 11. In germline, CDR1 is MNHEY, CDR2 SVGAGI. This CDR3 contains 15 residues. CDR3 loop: CASRSKGAGNSPLHF. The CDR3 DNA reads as TGTGCCAGCCGATCAAAGGGGGCTGGAAATTCACCCCTCCACTTT.

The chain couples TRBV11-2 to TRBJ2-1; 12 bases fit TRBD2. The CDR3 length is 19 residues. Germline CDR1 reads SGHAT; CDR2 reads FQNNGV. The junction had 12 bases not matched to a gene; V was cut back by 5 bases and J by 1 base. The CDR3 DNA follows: TGTGCCAGCAGCCCCCAGGCTAGCGGGAGGGTTAGTTCCTACAATGAGCAGTTCTTC. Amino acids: CASSPQASGRVSSYNEQFF.

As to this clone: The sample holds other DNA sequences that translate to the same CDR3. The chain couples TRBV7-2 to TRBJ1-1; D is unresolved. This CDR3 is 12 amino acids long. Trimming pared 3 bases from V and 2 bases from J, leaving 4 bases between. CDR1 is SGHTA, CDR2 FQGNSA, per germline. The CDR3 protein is CASSFLNTEAFF. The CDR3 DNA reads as TGTGCCAGCAGCTTCCTAAACACTGAAGCTTTCTTT.

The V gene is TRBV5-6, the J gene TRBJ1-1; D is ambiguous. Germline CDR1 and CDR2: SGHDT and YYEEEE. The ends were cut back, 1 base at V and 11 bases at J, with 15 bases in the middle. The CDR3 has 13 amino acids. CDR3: CASSLNDRDEAFF. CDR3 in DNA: TGTGCCAGCAGCTTGAACGATCGGGATGAGGCTTTCTTT.

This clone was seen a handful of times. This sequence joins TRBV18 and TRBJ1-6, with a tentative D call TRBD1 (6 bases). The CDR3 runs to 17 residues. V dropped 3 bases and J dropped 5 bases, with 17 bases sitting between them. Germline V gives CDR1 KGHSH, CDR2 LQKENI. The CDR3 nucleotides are TGTGCCAGCTCACCCTTTGGGCCGGGACAAAATAATTCACCCCTCCACTTT. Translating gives CASSPFGPGQNNSPLHF.

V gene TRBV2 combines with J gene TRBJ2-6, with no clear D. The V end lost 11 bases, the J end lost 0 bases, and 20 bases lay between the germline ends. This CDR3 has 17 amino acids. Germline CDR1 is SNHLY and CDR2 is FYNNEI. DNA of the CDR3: TGTGCCGCGCTCGGGTCGGTTTTGGACTCTGGGGCCAACGTCCTGACTTTC. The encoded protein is CAALGSVLDSGANVLTF.

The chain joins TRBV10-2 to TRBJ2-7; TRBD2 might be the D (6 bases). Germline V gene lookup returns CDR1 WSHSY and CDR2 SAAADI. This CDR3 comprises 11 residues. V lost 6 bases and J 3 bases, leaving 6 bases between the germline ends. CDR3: CASRGGYEQYF. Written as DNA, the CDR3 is TGCGCCAGCAGGGGGGGCTACGAGCAGTACTTC.

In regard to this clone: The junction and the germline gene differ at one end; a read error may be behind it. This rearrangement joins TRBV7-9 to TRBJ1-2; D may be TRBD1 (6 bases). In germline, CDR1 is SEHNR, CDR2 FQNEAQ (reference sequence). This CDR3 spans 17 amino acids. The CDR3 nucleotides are TGTTCCAGCAGCGTCCCAGGGGCTGGCCGGGTATGGTATGGCTACACCTTC. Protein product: CSSSVPGAGRVWYGYTF.

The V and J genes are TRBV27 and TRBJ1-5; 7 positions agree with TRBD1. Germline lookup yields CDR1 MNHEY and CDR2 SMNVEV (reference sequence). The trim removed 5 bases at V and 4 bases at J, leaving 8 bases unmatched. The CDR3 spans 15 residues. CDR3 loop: CASSRQGTGNQPQHF. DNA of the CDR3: TGTGCCAGCAGTCGACAGGGAACTGGAAATCAGCCCCAGCATTTT.

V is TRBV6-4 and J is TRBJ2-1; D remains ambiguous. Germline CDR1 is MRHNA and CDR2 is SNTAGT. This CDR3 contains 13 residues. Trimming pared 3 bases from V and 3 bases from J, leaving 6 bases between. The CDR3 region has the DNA TGTGCCAGCAGTGAATACGGCTACAATGAGCAGTTCTTC. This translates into CASSEYGYNEQFF.

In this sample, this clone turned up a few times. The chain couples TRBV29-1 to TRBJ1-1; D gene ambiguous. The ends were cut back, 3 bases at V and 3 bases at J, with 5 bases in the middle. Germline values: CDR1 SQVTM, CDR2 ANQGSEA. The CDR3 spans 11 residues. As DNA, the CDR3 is TGCAGCGTTGACGAGGACACTGAAGCTTTCTTT. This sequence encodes CSVDEDTEAFF.

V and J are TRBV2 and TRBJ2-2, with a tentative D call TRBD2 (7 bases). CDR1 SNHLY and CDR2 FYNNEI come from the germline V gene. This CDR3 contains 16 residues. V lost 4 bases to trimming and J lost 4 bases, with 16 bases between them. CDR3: CASSARGGGGTGELFF. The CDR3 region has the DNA TGTGCCAGCAGTGCCCGTGGAGGGGGGGGCACCGGGGAGCTGTTTTTT.

CDR3 in amino acids: CASSPSTSSYNEQFF. CDR3 DNA sequence: TGTGCCAGCAGTCCGTCAACTAGCAGTTACAATGAGCAGTTCTTC. The gene calls are TRBV6-1 and TRBJ2-1; tentatively, D is TRBD2 (6 bases). Germline CDR1 reads MNHNS; CDR2 reads SASEGT. V was clipped by 5 bases and J by 4 bases, with 15 bases between them. The CDR3 totals 15 residues.